These T cell receptor beta chains were read from a single sample in a study of blood T cells in healthy people across ages. TCRdb reprocessed the 5' RACE reads with MiXCR, giving one entry per CDR3 protein. The sample consists of approximately 940,000 distinct CDR3 sequences, around 46% of them appearing once. Sequenced sample: blood. The receptors here all came from a man between 25 and 39 years old in good health. Both conserved end residues are part of each CDR3. The order of the fields is J gene, clone size, D gene, V gene, CDR3 DNA, CDR3 protein. D genes are given only for firm matches. Clone size is shown for a subset of rows, as once, few, many or a class of expanded clone.

TRBJ1-2	few	-	TRBV10-3	TGTGCCATCAGTGATGGCTTGGGAAACTATGGCTACACCTTC	CAISDGLGNYGYTF
TRBJ2-3	many	-	TRBV9	TGTGCCAGCAGGGGGGATACAGATACGCAGTATTTT	CASRGDTDTQYF
TRBJ2-2	-	-	TRBV12-3/TRBV12-4	TGTGCCAGCAGTGAGGGACAGAACACCGGGGAGCTGTTTTTT	CASSEGQNTGELFF
TRBJ2-1	-	-	TRBV2	TGTGCCAGCAGTGAGGGCATCTACAATGAGCAGTTCTTC	CASSEGIYNEQFF
TRBJ2-3	-	TRBD1	TRBV6-4	TGTGCCAGCAAACAGGGGGTACCGGCAGATACGCAGTATTTT	CASKQGVPADTQYF
TRBJ2-7	few	-	TRBV20-1	TGCAGTGCGAGGATGCCGGAAACCTACGAGCAGTACTTC	CSARMPETYEQYF
TRBJ1-1	-	TRBD1	TRBV25-1	TGTGCCAGCAGCCAGGGGGGGATGAACACTGAAGCTTTCTTT	CASSQGGMNTEAFF
TRBJ2-5	few	-	TRBV6-2/TRBV6-3	TGTGCCAGCAGTTACGAGACGCCTTCGGAGACCCAGTACTTC	CASSYETPSETQYF
TRBJ2-7	-	-	TRBV7-6	TGTGCCAGCAGCACGCGGTCCCACGAGCAGTACTTC	CASSTRSHEQYF
TRBJ2-1	few	-	TRBV6-5	TGTGCCAGCAGTTCTAGGACAGAACGGGATGAGCAGTTCTTC	CASSSRTERDEQFF
TRBJ2-5	few	-	TRBV7-9	TGTGCCAGCGGCCGTCGAGACGGACAAGAGACCCAGTACTTC	CASGRRDGQETQYF
TRBJ2-5	-	TRBD1	TRBV25-1	TGTGCCAGCAGTGCCGGGACAGGGGGCGAGGAAGAGACCCAGTACTTC	CASSAGTGGEEETQYF
TRBJ2-3	-	-	TRBV7-9	TGTGCCAGCAGCTTAGGGCTCGGGGCGAGCACAGAGACGCAGTATTTT	CASSLGLGASTETQYF
TRBJ1-5	-	-	TRBV7-9	TGTGCCAGCCAACATGCGGAGGGTGGTGGGCCCCAGCATTTT	CASQHAEGGGPQHF
TRBJ2-1	-	TRBD2	TRBV7-9	TGTGCCAGCAGCGCGGGACTACCATACAATGAGCAGTTCTTC	CASSAGLPYNEQFF
TRBJ2-7	-	TRBD1	TRBV15	TGTGCCACCAGCAGTCGGACAGGGCCACACGAGCAGTACTTC	CATSSRTGPHEQYF
TRBJ2-7	-	TRBD1	TRBV3-1	TGTGCCAGCAGCCAAGATACGGGACAGAAAACCTACGAGCAGTACTTC	CASSQDTGQKTYEQYF
TRBJ2-3	-	TRBD1	TRBV15	TGTGCCACCAGCAGACTGGGGACAGGGGGCACAGATACGCAGTATTTT	CATSRLGTGGTDTQYF
TRBJ2-5	few	-	TRBV5-1	TGCGCCAGCAGCTTACACGGACGGGGAGAGACCCAGTACTTC	CASSLHGRGETQYF
TRBJ2-1	-	-	TRBV28	TGTGCCAGCAGTTCCTCCGATACGTCCTCCTACAATGAGCAGTTCTTC	CASSSSDTSSYNEQFF
TRBJ2-3	few	TRBD1	TRBV28	TGTGCCAGCAGTCCCGACAGGGAAGGAGATACGCAGTATTTT	CASSPDREGDTQYF
TRBJ1-4	-	-	TRBV6-6	TGTGCCAGCAGCGAGGACAGCTCCGCACCCTATGAAAAACTGTTTTTT	CASSEDSSAPYEKLFF
TRBJ2-1	-	-	TRBV7-2	TGTGCCAGCAGCTTAAATTCCGGCTGGGACCAGAGCTCCTACAATGAGCAGTTCTTC	CASSLNSGWDQSSYNEQFF
TRBJ2-1	-	-	TRBV15	TGTGCCACCAGCAGAGATGGGGCTAGCTGGCTCTCCTACAATGAGCAGTTCTTC	CATSRDGASWLSYNEQFF
TRBJ2-3	-	TRBD2	TRBV11-2	TGTGCCAGCAGCTTCGGCTCTAGCGGGGGCACAGATACGCAGTATTTT	CASSFGSSGGTDTQYF
TRBJ1-1	-	-	TRBV7-9	TGTGCCAGCACCCCACAGGGTATTGAAGCTTTCTTT	CASTPQGIEAFF
TRBJ2-3	-	-	TRBV14	TGTGCCAGCAGCTTCCACGGGGGATCTAGCGCAGATACGCAGTATTTT	CASSFHGGSSADTQYF
TRBJ1-2	-	-	TRBV29-1	TGCAGCGTCGCCCGGGGGTCGGGCTATGGCTACACCTTC	CSVARGSGYGYTF
TRBJ2-3	-	TRBD2	TRBV12-5	TGTGCTAGTGGTGTCCTAGCGGGGGAGTACGCAGATACGCAGTATTTT	CASGVLAGEYADTQYF
TRBJ1-2	-	-	TRBV4-3	TGCGCCAGCAGCCAAGAAGTAACGGCTAACTATGGCTACACCTTC	CASSQEVTANYGYTF
TRBJ1-1	few	-	TRBV29-1	TGCAGCGTTGTGGGGGTCATCAGGTCTGAAGCTTTCTTT	CSVVGVIRSEAFF
TRBJ2-5	-	TRBD2	TRBV5-1	TGCGCCAGCAGCCCTGGCGGGGGACCAAGGACCCAGTACTTC	CASSPGGGPRTQYF
TRBJ1-4	few	-	TRBV3-1	TGTGCCAGCAGCCAAGTGCAGGAAAAACTGTTTTTT	CASSQVQEKLFF
TRBJ1-5	-	TRBD1	TRBV20-1	TGCAGTGCGATACGTACAGGGGGTCCGGACAATCAGCCCCAGCATTTT	CSAIRTGGPDNQPQHF
TRBJ2-7	-	-	TRBV11-1	TGTGCCAGCTTAGGAATCACTTCAGACGAGCAGTACTTC	CASLGITSDEQYF
TRBJ2-1	-	-	TRBV28	TGTGCCAGCAGTGTCCAGGCTAGCAAAGTACACGGGTTCTTC	CASSVQASKVHGFF
TRBJ1-5	-	TRBD1	TRBV27	TGTGCCAGCAAACCGGGACAGGGACATCAGCCCCAGCATTTT	CASKPGQGHQPQHF
TRBJ1-2	-	-	TRBV4-1	TGCGCCAGCAGCCAACCGGACATGGGAGATAACTATGGCTACACCTTC	CASSQPDMGDNYGYTF
TRBJ2-7	few	-	TRBV28	TGTGCCAGCAGTTTATCCGGACAAAAATACGAGCAGTACTTC	CASSLSGQKYEQYF
TRBJ2-7	-	-	TRBV29-1	TGCAGCGTTCCGTGTCAGCCGTACTTC	CSVPCQPYF
TRBJ2-7	-	-	TRBV13	TGTGCCAGCACCCTCACCAGGGACTCCTACGAGCAGTACTTC	CASTLTRDSYEQYF
TRBJ1-6	-	-	TRBV28	TGTGCCAGCAGCCCCTCTTCCTCCTATAATTCACCCCTCCACTTT	CASSPSSSYNSPLHF
TRBJ2-6	few	-	TRBV30	TGTGCCTGGAGTGTACCTCTAAGGGTCGGTGGGGCCAACGTCCTGACTTTC	CAWSVPLRVGGANVLTF
TRBJ1-5	-	-	TRBV20-1	TGCACCACCGGCGGTAATCAGCCCCAGCATTTT	CTTGGNQPQHF
TRBJ2-1	-	-	TRBV11-1	TGTGCCAGCAGCTTATATCAGGTCGGCGGCAATGAGCAGTTCTTC	CASSLYQVGGNEQFF
TRBJ2-3	-	-	TRBV6-2/TRBV6-3	TGTGCCAGCAGCCCCGTGGCCCGCACAGATACGCAGTATTTT	CASSPVARTDTQYF
TRBJ2-7	few	-	TRBV14	TGTGCCAGCAGCCCCGTCCCCGGGCGAGTTCAGTCCTACGAGCAGTACTTC	CASSPVPGRVQSYEQYF
TRBJ1-6	few	-	TRBV5-1	TGCGCCAGCAGCTTGGTAAAGGGAGAGTCACCCCTCCACTTT	CASSLVKGESPLHF